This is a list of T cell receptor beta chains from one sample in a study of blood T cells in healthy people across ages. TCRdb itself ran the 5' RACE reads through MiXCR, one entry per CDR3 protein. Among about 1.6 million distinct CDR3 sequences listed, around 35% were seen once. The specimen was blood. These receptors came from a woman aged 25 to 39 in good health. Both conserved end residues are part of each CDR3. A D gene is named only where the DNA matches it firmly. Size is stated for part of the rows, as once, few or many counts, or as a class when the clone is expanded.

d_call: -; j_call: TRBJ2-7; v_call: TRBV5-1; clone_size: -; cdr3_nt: TGCGCCAGCAGCTTGGGGGAGGCACGACATAACTACGAGCAGTACTTC; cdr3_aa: CASSLGEARHNYEQYF
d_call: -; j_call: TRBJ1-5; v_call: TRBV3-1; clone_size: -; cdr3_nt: TGTGCCAGCAGTCCGCATGGGGATCGGAGCAATCAGCCCCAGCATTTT; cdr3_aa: CASSPHGDRSNQPQHF
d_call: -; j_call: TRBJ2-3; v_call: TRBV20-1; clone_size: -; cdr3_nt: TGCAGTGCTAGAGGCCTAATAGTCAGGGTTGATACGCAGTATTTT; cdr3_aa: CSARGLIVRVDTQYF
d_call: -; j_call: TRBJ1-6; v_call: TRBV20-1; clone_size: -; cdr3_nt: TGCAGTGCTAGAGATGCCCGGAATAATTCACCCCTCCACTTT; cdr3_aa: CSARDARNNSPLHF
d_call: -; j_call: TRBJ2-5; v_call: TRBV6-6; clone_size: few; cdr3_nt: TGTGCCAGCAGTTACACGGACGCATACCAAGAGACCCAGTACTTC; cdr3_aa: CASSYTDAYQETQYF
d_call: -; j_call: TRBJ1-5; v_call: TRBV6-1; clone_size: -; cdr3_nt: TGTGCCAGCAGGCGGACAGCAGCCAATCAGCCCCAGCATTTT; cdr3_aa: CASRRTAANQPQHF
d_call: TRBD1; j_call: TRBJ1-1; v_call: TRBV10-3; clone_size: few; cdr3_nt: TGTGCCATCAAGGGGACAGTGAACACTGAAGCTTTCTTT; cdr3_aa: CAIKGTVNTEAFF
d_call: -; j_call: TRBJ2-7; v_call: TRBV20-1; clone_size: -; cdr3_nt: TGCAGTCCTAGGGCCCCTAGCGACAGAAACTACGAGCAGTACTTC; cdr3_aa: CSPRAPSDRNYEQYF
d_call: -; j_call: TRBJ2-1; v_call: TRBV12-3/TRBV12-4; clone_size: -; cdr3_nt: TGTGCCAGCAGTTCAGTCAAAAATGAGCAGTTCTTC; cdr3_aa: CASSSVKNEQFF
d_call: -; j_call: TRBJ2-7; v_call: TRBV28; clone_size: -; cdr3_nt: TGTGCCAGCAGTAGAGCTTTCGGCGAGCAGTACTTC; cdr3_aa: CASSRAFGEQYF
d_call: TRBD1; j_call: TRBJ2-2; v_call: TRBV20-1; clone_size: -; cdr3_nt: TGCAGTGCTAGCCGGACAGGGAACACCGGGGAGCTGTTTTTT; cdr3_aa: CSASRTGNTGELFF
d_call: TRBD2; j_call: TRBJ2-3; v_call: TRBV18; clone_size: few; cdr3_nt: TGTGCCAGCTCACTCGGACTAGAGGGCACAGATACGCAGTATTTT; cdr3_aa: CASSLGLEGTDTQYF
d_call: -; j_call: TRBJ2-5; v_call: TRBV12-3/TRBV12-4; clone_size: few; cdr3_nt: TGTGCCAGCAGGACCTCCGGGGCAGGGTCATTGGAGACCCAGTACTTC; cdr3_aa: CASRTSGAGSLETQYF
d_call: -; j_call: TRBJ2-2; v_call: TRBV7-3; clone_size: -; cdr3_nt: TGTGCCAGCAGCTTAACGTCGGATCTGAACGGGGAGCTGTTTTTT; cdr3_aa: CASSLTSDLNGELFF
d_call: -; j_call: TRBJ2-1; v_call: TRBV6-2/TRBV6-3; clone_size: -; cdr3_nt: TGTGCCAGCAGTCCCATTGAAAATTTGTGGGGTTCCTACAATGAGCAGTTCTTC; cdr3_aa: CASSPIENLWGSYNEQFF
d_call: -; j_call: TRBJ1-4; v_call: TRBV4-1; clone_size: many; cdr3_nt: TGCGCCAGCAGCCTCCACCGGCCGGAAAAACTGTTTTTT; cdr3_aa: CASSLHRPEKLFF
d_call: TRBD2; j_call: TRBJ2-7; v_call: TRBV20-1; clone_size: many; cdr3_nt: TGCAGTGCCCGGGGGGGCCACGAGCAGTACTTC; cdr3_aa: CSARGGHEQYF
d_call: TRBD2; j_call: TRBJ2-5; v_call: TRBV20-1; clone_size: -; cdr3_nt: TGCAGTAGGGGGGGTAGCGGGAGCCGGGAGCAGTACTTC; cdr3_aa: CSRGGSGSREQYF
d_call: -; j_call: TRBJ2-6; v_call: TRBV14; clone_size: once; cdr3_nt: TGTGCCAGCAGCGGCCCGGCAGGGGGGCCTGGGGCCAACGTCCTGACTTTC; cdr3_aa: CASSGPAGGPGANVLTF
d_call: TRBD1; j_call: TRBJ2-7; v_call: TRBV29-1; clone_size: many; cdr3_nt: TGCAGCGTTCCGGGACAGGGCTACGAGCAGTACTTC; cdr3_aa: CSVPGQGYEQYF
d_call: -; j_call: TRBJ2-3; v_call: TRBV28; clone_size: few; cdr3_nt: TGTGCCAGCAGTTTCACAGGAGCGGATAAAAGAGATACGCAGTATTTT; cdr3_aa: CASSFTGADKRDTQYF
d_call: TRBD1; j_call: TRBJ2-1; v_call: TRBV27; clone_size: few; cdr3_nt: TGTGCCAGCAGTGTACTCGGGCGACAGGGGAATGAGCAGTTCTTC; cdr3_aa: CASSVLGRQGNEQFF
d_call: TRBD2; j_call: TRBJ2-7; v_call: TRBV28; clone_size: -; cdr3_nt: TGTGCCAGCAGTTTATCCCCCTCGGTAGCGGGAGGGCCCCCAATCTACGAGCAGTACTTC; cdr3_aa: CASSLSPSVAGGPPIYEQYF
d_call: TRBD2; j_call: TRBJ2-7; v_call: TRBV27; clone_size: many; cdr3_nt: TGTGCCAGCAGTGTCCTAGCGGGGGAAACCTACGAGCAGTACTTC; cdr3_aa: CASSVLAGETYEQYF
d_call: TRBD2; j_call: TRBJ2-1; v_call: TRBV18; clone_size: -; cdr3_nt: TGTGTCAGCTCACCAGAGCGGGAGAACTACAATGAGCAGTTCTTC; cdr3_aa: CVSSPERENYNEQFF
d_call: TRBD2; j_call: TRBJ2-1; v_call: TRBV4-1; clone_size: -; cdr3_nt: TGCACCAGCAGCCAACTAGCGGAGGATGCCGCCAATGAGCAGTTCTTC; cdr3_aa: CTSSQLAEDAANEQFF
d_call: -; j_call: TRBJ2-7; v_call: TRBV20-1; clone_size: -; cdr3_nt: TGCAGTGCTAGAGATGAAGGGTGGGAGCAGTACTTC; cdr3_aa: CSARDEGWEQYF
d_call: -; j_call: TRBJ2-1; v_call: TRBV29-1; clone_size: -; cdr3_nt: TGCAGCGTTGAGAAGGGGGGGGCCCCCGATGAGCAGTTCTTC; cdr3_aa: CSVEKGGAPDEQFF
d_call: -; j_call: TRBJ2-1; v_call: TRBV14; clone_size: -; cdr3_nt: TGTACCAGCAGCCAAGATCTCTACAATGAGCAGTTCTTC; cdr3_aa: CTSSQDLYNEQFF
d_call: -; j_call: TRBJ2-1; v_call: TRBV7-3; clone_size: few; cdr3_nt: TGTGCCAGCAGCAACCCCGGGGGTAGCCTGGGCAATGAGCAGTTCTTC; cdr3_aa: CASSNPGGSLGNEQFF
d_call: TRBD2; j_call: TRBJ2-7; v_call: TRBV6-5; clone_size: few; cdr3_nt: TGTGCCAGCGGAGTCGGGGGGGCCTTCTACGAGCAGTACTTC; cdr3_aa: CASGVGGAFYEQYF
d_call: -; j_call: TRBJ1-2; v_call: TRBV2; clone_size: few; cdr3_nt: TGTGCCAGCACTACCCTTGAATTGGGTCCGTACGGCTACACCTTC; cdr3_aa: CASTTLELGPYGYTF
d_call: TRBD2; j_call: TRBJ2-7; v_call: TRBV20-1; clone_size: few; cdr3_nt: TGCAGTGCGAGTGGACTAGCGGGGGATTTCTCCTACGAGCAGTACTTC; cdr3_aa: CSASGLAGDFSYEQYF
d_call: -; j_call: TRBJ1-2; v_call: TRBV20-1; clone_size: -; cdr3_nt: TGCAGTGCTAGCCCCAGTAGGGTGTTGGCTAACTATGGCTACACCTTC; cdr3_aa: CSASPSRVLANYGYTF
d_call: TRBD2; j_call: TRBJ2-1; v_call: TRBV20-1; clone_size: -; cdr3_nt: TGCAGTGCTACCTCCTGGCCGGGACTAGCCGGCGGGGAGCAGTTCTTC; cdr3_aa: CSATSWPGLAGGEQFF
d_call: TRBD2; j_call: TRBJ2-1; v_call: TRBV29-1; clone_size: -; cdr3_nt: TGCAGCGTTGAAGGGGGGAGCGGGAGGGCCTACTACAATGAGCAGTTCTTC; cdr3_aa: CSVEGGSGRAYYNEQFF
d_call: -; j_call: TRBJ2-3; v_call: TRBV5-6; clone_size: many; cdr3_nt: TGTGCCAGCAGCTTGGACACGACAGATACGCAGTATTTT; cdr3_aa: CASSLDTTDTQYF